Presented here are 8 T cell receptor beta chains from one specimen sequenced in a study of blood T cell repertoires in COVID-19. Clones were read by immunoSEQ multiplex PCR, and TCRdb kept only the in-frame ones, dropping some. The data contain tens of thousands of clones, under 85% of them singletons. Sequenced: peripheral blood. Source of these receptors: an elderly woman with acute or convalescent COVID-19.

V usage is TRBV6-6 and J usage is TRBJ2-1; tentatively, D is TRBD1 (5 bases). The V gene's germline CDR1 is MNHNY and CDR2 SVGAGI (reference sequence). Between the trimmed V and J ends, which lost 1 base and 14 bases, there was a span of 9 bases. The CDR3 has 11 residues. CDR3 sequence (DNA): TGTGCCAGCAGTTACTGGGGCGAAGAGTTCTTC. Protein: CASSYWGEEFF.

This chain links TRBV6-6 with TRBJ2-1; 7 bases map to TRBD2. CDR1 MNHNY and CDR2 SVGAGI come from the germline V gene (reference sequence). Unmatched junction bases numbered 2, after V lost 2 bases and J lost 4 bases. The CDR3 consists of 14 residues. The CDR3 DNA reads TGTGCCAGCAGTTACCCCGGGGGGTACAATGAGCAGTTCTTC. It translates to CASSYPGGYNEQFF.

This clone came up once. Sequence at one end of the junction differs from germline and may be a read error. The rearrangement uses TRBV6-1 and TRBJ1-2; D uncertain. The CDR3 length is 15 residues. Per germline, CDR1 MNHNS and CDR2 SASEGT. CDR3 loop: CASIEWVVVAVGYTF. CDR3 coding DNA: TGTGCCAGCATTGAATGGGTGGTTGTAGCGGTAGGCTACACCTTC.

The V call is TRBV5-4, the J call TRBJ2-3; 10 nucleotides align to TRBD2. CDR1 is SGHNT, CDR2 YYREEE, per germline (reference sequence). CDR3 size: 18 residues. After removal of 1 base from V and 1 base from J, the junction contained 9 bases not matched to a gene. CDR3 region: CASSLRLAGEPGTDTQYF. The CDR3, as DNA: TGTGCCAGCAGCTTGAGGCTAGCGGGGGAACCTGGCACAGATACGCAGTATTTT.

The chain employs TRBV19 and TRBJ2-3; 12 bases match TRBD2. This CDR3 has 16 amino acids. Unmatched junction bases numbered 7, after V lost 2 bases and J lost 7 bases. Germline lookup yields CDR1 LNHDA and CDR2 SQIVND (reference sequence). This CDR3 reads CASSILAGGPGNTQYF. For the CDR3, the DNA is TGTGCCAGTAGTATACTAGCGGGAGGGCCGGGAAATACGCAGTATTTT.

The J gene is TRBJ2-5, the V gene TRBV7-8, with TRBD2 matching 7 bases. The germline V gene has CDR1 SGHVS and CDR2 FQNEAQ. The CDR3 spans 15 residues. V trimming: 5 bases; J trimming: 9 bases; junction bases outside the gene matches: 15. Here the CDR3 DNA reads TGTGCCAGCAGCCCGCTTGCGACTAGCCGGAGGGCCCAGTACTTC. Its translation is CASSPLATSRRAQYF.

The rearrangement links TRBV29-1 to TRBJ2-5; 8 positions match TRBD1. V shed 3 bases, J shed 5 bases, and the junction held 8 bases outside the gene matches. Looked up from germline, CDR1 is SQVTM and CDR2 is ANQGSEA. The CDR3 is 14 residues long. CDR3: CSVETGQGQETQYF. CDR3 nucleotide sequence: TGCAGCGTTGAGACCGGACAGGGACAGGAGACCCAGTACTTC.

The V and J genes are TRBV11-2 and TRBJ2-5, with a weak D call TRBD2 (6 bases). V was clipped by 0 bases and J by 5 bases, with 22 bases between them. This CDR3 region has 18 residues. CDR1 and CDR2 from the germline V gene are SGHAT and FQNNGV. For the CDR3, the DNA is TGTGCCAGCAGCTTAGATCTAATAGCAGGGAGGTCCGTGGAGACCCAGTACTTC. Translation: CASSLDLIAGRSVETQYF. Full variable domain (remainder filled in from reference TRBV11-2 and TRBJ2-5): EAGVAQSPRYKIIEKRQSVAFWCNPISGHATLYWYQQILGQGPKLLIQFQNNGVVDDSQLPKDRFSAERLKGVDSTLKIQPAKLEDSAVYLCASSLDLIAGRSVETQYFGPGTRLLVL.